The T cell receptor (beta chain) described here comes from a study of beta chain features in type 1 diabetes. General observations from the study: VDJ junctions sequenced from type 1 diabetes patients showed fewer insertions and more deletions.

TCRB transcripts that were expressed got sequenced, as all of the isolated RNA had been reverse transcribed. Repertoires were generated with immunoSEQ multiplex PCR, while TCRdb's copy carries only in-frame clones and drops some. The table has under 950,000 clones, roughly 15% seen once; the top ten hold around 0.02%. CD45RO/CCR7/CD25/CD127/CD95/CD27 separated CD4+ naive, central memory, regulatory and stem cell-like memory cells by sorting. Each of the sorted populations had a purity greater than 98%. This clone was counted only a few times. Its specificity is unknown. Sequenced: naive CD4+ T cells from blood. The TCR sequence derives from a woman aged 18-35 years in good health.

CDR3 loop: CASSLEVAGGPNTQYF. CDR3 sequence (DNA): TGTGCCAGCAGCTTGGAGGTAGCGGGAGGGCCAAATACGCAGTATTTT. This chain connects TRBV5-4 to TRBJ2-3, with 11 bases matching TRBD2. The CDR3 length is 16 residues. Trimming at V came to 0 bases and at J to 7 bases, leaving 7 bases not matched to a gene. The germline gives CDR1 SGHNT, CDR2 YYREEE (reference sequence).